This T cell receptor (beta chain) originates from a study of cytomegalovirus exposure and HLA in healthy donors. General study findings and limits: Listed as cytomegalovirus-associated were 150 to 200 TCR beta chains. The study found most TCR sequences rare, yet found some public TCRs in many donors.

Trimming shortened V by 1 base and J by 9 bases, and 13 bases separated the two germline ends. This CDR3 has 13 amino acids. Per germline, CDR1 GTSNPN and CDR2 SVGIG (reference sequence). Measured with immunoSEQ multiplex PCR; TCRdb has only the in-frame clones, and not every one. The profile covers 70,000 to 95,000 clones, with 80% to 95% appearing a single time and 3% to 4% taken by the ten largest. This clone has just a few counts. What it binds is not known. This chain joins TRBV30 and TRBJ1-5; D unresolved. The sequence was obtained from a woman aged 25-40 years in good health and CMV-seronegative. Material for sequencing was PBMCs. CDR3 sequence: CAWSGLLSWPQHF. CDR3 nucleotides: TGTGCCTGGAGTGGACTGTTGAGTTGGCCCCAGCATTTT.